The TCR beta chain under discussion was sequenced for a study of control samples from healthy donors and cancer patients. Sequencing was performed with immunoSEQ multiplex PCR; in TCRdb, only in-frame clones are kept and a portion is missing. The data show roughly 120,000 clones, with nearly 95% seen just once and about 2.6% held by the top ten. Germline V CDR1 and CDR2: MGHRA, YSYEKL. With V trimmed by 5 bases and J by 3 bases, 7 bases remained unmatched. The CDR3 has 15 amino acids. What was sequenced was blood. The rearrangement joins TRBV4-1 to TRBJ2-1; 7 nucleotides line up with TRBD2. The source of this sequence is a man aged 25 to 45 in good health. Written as DNA, the CDR3 is TGCGCCAGCAGCTTGGGTCTAGCGGACTACAATGAGCAGTTCTTC. Translated, it gives CASSLGLADYNEQFF.